This T cell receptor beta chain was identified in a study of blood T cell repertoires in COVID-19. Across the study: Sample material is recorded as cDNA or gDNA derived from T cells, B-cell-depleted T cells, or PBMCs.

In the original workflow: Amplification with reference gene primers provided the estimates of nucleated cell counts. The table came from immunoSEQ multiplex PCR; TCRdb's copy has only in-frame clones and leaves some out. V, J and clone size were drawn from that table, and D and trimming were deduced from the DNA. The sample records about 210,000 clones, approximately 84% being singletons. J gave up 6 bases and V 7 bases, and 11 bases lay outside the gene matches. The CDR3 covers 14 residues. CDR1 and CDR2 (germline): MDHEN, SYDVKM. Sample: peripheral blood. This sequence originates from a woman in her 50s with active or convalescent COVID-19. The rearrangement links TRBV28 to TRBJ1-2; 7 positions agree with TRBD1. This CDR3 is CASILRGQLNGYTF. CDR3 nucleotides: TGTGCCAGCATATTAAGGGGACAGCTTAATGGCTACACCTTC.